One sample yielded the 2 T cell receptor beta chains listed below, sequenced in a study of cytomegalovirus exposure and HLA in healthy donors. PCR involved 60 Vbeta and 13 Jbeta primers. Profiled with immunoSEQ multiplex PCR; TCRdb holds only in-frame clones, not every one. Among about 87,000 clones, 70% to 80% were seen once, and the ten largest hold about a fifth. The sequencing sample was made of PBMCs. The receptors were gathered from a man aged 25 to 40 in good health and CMV-seropositive.

The V and J genes are TRBV30 and TRBJ1-6, with D hard to call. This CDR3 contains 14 residues. In germline, CDR1 is GTSNPN, CDR2 SVGIG (reference sequence). V dropped 3 bases and J dropped 7 bases, with 13 bases sitting between them. The CDR3 loop is CAWSREPGNSPLHF. For the CDR3, the DNA is TGTGCCTGGAGCCGGGAGCCCGGGAATTCACCCCTCCACTTT.

The chain is built from TRBV7-6 and TRBJ2-7; 7 positions agree with TRBD1. Per germline, CDR1 SGHVS and CDR2 FNYEAQ. Trimming cost V 3 bases and J 1 base; bases outside gene matches: 0. The CDR3 consists of 13 residues. The CDR3, as DNA: TGTGCCAGCAGCTTGGACAGGTCCTACGAGCAGTACTTC. This translates into CASSLDRSYEQYF.